The 30 T cell receptor beta chains below come from one sample, sequenced in a study of T-cell reconstitution after alpha-beta-depleted transplantation in children. TCRbeta library preparation incorporated unique molecular identifiers. In TCRdb, the PCR reads were re-called with MiXCR into one record per CDR3 protein. The sample contains almost 600,000 distinct CDR3 sequences, over 20% of which appear only once. This specimen was PBMCs, taken before TCRalphabeta/CD19-depleted stem cell transplant. Receptors originate from a boy younger than two with Wiskott-Aldrich syndrome, due to receive a stem cell transplant.

The chain employs TRBV11-1 and TRBJ2-5; either TRBD1 or TRBD2 may supply D (5 bases each). V lost 5 bases, J lost 5 bases, and 12 bases lay in between. The germline gives CDR1 SGHAT, CDR2 FQDESV (reference sequence). The CDR3 covers 13 residues. CDR3 coding DNA: TGTGCCAGCAGCGGGGGTGTCGAGGAGACCCAGTACTTC. Protein sequence: CASSGGVEETQYF.

The CDR3 DNA sequence: TGCGCCAGCAGCTTCGTGGGGGGAGAGACCCAGTACTTC. As protein: CASSFVGGETQYF. The V call is TRBV5-1, the J call TRBJ2-5, with a tentative D call TRBD2 (6 bases). Per the germline V gene, CDR1 is SGHRS and CDR2 is YFSETQ. This CDR3 is 13 amino acids long. Trimming stripped 2 bases from V and 4 bases from J, with 9 bases between.

The chain couples TRBV5-1 to TRBJ2-5, with 9 positions matching TRBD1. This CDR3 comprises 15 residues. In germline, CDR1 is SGHRS, CDR2 YFSETQ. The trim removed 2 bases at V and 4 bases at J, leaving 6 bases unmatched. DNA of the CDR3: TGCGCCAGCAGCTTAAAGGACAGGGGCCTAGAGACCCAGTACTTC. Translated, it gives CASSLKDRGLETQYF.

The V and J genes are TRBV27 and TRBJ2-7, with no clear D. Germline assignment: CDR1 MNHEY and CDR2 SMNVEV (reference sequence). CDR3 length: 13 residues. Between the trimmed V and J ends, which lost 0 bases and 3 bases, there was a span of 6 bases. CDR3 DNA sequence: TGTGCCAGCAGTTTATCCTCGGGCTACGAGCAGTACTTC. Amino acids: CASSLSSGYEQYF.

This clonotype was picked up a small number of times. The rearrangement links TRBV5-1 to TRBJ2-2, with TRBD2 matching over 7 bases. CDR3 length equals 14 residues. CDR1 is SGHRS, CDR2 YFSETQ, per germline. V dropped 3 bases and J dropped 7; count of bases not matched to a gene: 6. The CDR3 DNA sequence: TGCGCCAGCAGCTCGACTAGCCGTAGCGGGGAGCTGTTTTTT. Translated, it gives CASSSTSRSGELFF. Looking up the rest from reference TRBV5-1 and TRBJ2-2 gives the full variable domain: KAGVTQTPRYLIKTRGQQVTLSCSPISGHRSVSWYQQTPGQGLQFLFEYFSETQRNKGNFPGRFSGRQFSNSRSEMNVSTLELGDSALYLCASSSTSRSGELFFGEGSRLTVL.

This chain's CDR3 is CASSLGESGAPQYF. The CDR3 region has the DNA TGCGCCAGCAGCTTGGGCGAATCGGGAGCCCCGCAGTATTTT. The chain couples TRBV5-1 to TRBJ2-3; maybe TRBD2 (6 bases). The CDR3 is 14 residues long. Germline lookup yields CDR1 SGHRS and CDR2 YFSETQ. The germline V and J ends were trimmed by 0 bases and 10 bases, with 15 bases remaining between them.

The chain combines TRBV29-1 with TRBJ2-3, with 7 bases fitting TRBD2. Germline CDR1 SQVTM, CDR2 ANQGSEA. Unmatched junction bases numbered 5, after V lost 7 bases and J lost 4 bases. The CDR3 is 12 amino acids. CDR3 DNA: TGCAGCGAGCAGCGGGACCCAGATACGCAGTATTTT. Its protein is CSEQRDPDTQYF.

This clonotype has just a few counts. The J gene is TRBJ2-2, the V gene TRBV5-1, with D perhaps TRBD1 (5 bases). The CDR3 is made up of 14 amino acids. Germline V CDR1 and CDR2: SGHRS, YFSETQ. V was trimmed by 7 bases and J by 2 bases, leaving 12 bases between them. The DNA of the CDR3 is TGCGCCAGCTCAAATCAGGGAAACACCGGGGAGCTGTTTTTT. Translated: CASSNQGNTGELFF.

The sample holds a few counts of this clonotype. The chain links TRBV5-1 to TRBJ2-1, with TRBD2 identical over 10 bases. The V gene end was trimmed by 4 bases and the J gene end by 9 bases; junction bases not matched to a gene: 10. Per germline, CDR1 SGHRS and CDR2 YFSETQ. This CDR3 spans 15 amino acids. The chain's CDR3 is CASSPLAGVNGEQFF. The CDR3 DNA reads as TGCGCCAGCAGCCCCCTAGCGGGAGTTAATGGTGAGCAGTTCTTC.

This clonotype showed up just a few times. The chain employs TRBV5-1 and TRBJ2-1, with TRBD1 matching over 10 bases. CDR3 size: 15 residues. Germline V gives CDR1 SGHRS, CDR2 YFSETQ. V shed 2 bases, J shed 6 bases, and the junction held 5 bases outside the gene matches. The CDR3 nucleotides are TGCGCCAGCAGCTTCGGACAGGGGGTTCTCAATGAGCAGTTCTTC. It is translated as CASSFGQGVLNEQFF.

The CDR3 DNA is TGCGCCAGCAGTGTAAGGGGGCGAGGCTCCTACGAGCAGTACTTC. Translated, it gives CASSVRGRGSYEQYF. This chain joins TRBV10-2 and TRBJ2-7; 7 positions agree with TRBD1. Germline assignment: CDR1 WSHSY and CDR2 SAAADI. The CDR3 runs 15 residues. V gave up 4 bases and J gave up 0 bases; unmatched junction bases: 6.

This chain joins TRBV28 and TRBJ2-7; D gene ambiguous. This CDR3 is 12 amino acids long. CDR1 MDHEN and CDR2 SYDVKM come from the germline V gene. Trimming removed 7 bases from V and 4 bases from J, with 11 bases in between. The CDR3 protein is CASKGDGYEQYF. In DNA, the CDR3 is TGTGCCAGCAAGGGTGACGGATACGAGCAGTACTTC.

This clonotype has a handful of counts. V and J are TRBV7-8 and TRBJ2-1; 10 positions agree with TRBD2. Germline V CDR1 and CDR2: SGHVS, FQNEAQ. The CDR3 has 17 amino acids. The V gene end was trimmed by 4 bases and the J gene end by 7 bases; junction bases not matched to a gene: 13. The DNA of the CDR3 is TGTGCCAGCAGCTCAAGACTAGCGGGCCTCCTCGTTAATGAGCAGTTCTTC. Its translation: CASSSRLAGLLVNEQFF.

This clonotype was seen a handful of times. One junction end disagrees with the germline gene, perhaps due to a read error. The genes are TRBV27 and TRBJ2-7; possibly TRBD2 for D (7 bases). This CDR3 is 16 amino acids long. Per germline, CDR1 MNHEY and CDR2 SMNVEV (reference sequence). In DNA, the CDR3 is TGTGCCAGCGGTTTTGGGGGGGGCAGGGCCTCCTACGAGCAGTACTTC. It yields the protein CASGFGGGRASYEQYF.

This clonotype was seen more than once but under ten times. The gene calls are TRBV9 and TRBJ2-5; unclear D gene. The V gene's germline CDR1 is SGDLS and CDR2 YYNGEE. This CDR3 has 14 residues. V shed 0 bases and J shed 4 bases, with 10 bases lying between them. For the CDR3, the DNA is TGTGCCAGCAGCGTAGACGGCAGAGGAGAGACCCAGTACTTC. Protein sequence: CASSVDGRGETQYF.

The rearrangement joins TRBV20-1 to TRBJ2-5, with D perhaps assigned TRBD1 or TRBD2 (5 bases each). Germline V gives CDR1 DFQATT, CDR2 SNEGSKA (reference sequence). The CDR3 consists of 13 residues. Trimming removed 2 bases from V and 5 bases from J, with 12 bases in between. CDR3 nucleotides: TGCAGTGCTAGATTGGGGCGCGGGGAGACCCAGTACTTC. It specifies CSARLGRGETQYF.

This rearrangement joins TRBV7-3 to TRBJ2-2; unclear D gene. CDR1 is SGHTA and CDR2 is FQGTGA in the germline V gene. The CDR3 has 12 amino acids. V lost 5 bases to trimming and J lost 6 bases, with 7 bases between them. The CDR3 region has the DNA TGTGCCAGCAGCGCCATCCCCGGGGAGCTGTTTTTT. Translated: CASSAIPGELFF.

The chain uses TRBV4-1 and TRBJ2-3, with 7 bases matching TRBD2. The CDR3 loop spans 18 amino acids. The germline V gene encodes CDR1 MGHRA and CDR2 YSYEKL. The trim removed 4 bases at V and 0 bases at J, leaving 13 bases unmatched. CDR3 amino acids: CASSPTLAVGGSTDTQYF. CDR3 nucleotides: TGCGCCAGCAGCCCAACTCTAGCGGTGGGCGGAAGCACAGATACGCAGTATTTT.

This clonotype was seen more than once but under ten times. V gene TRBV7-3 combines with J gene TRBJ2-7, with no clear D. Between the trimmed V and J ends, which lost 1 base and 2 bases, there was a span of 6 bases. CDR1 is SGHTA, CDR2 FQGTGA, per germline. This CDR3 has 13 amino acids. The CDR3 coding sequence is TGTGCCAGCAGCTTAAACGACGCCTACGAGCAGTACTTC. It is translated as CASSLNDAYEQYF.

V and J are TRBV3-1 and TRBJ2-5; 8 nucleotides agree with TRBD2. CDR1 and CDR2 from the germline V gene are LGHDT and YNNKEL (reference sequence). V shed 0 bases and J 9 bases; nucleotides not matched to a gene: 15. This CDR3 has 17 residues. The CDR3 DNA reads TGTGCCAGCAGCCAAGAAGGGCTCTCGGCGGGAGGCCGGGCCCAGTACTTC. Encoded protein: CASSQEGLSAGGRAQYF.

This clonotype has just a few counts. This rearrangement joins TRBV5-1 to TRBJ1-1; possibly TRBD1 for D (6 bases). V lost 2 bases to trimming and J lost 3 bases, with 14 bases between them. Germline lookup yields CDR1 SGHRS and CDR2 YFSETQ. The CDR3 is made up of 15 amino acids. The CDR3 nucleotides are TGCGCCAGCAGCTTAAGGGCAGGGGCCGACACTGAAGCTTTCTTT. Encoded protein: CASSLRAGADTEAFF.

J is TRBJ2-1 and V is TRBV5-1; weak D call: TRBD2 (6 bases). Between the trimmed V and J ends, which lost 4 bases and 4 bases, there was a span of 15 bases. CDR3 length: 15 amino acids. Germline CDR1 SGHRS, CDR2 YFSETQ. The CDR3 loop reads CASSLGGNTYNEQFF. The CDR3 DNA sequence: TGCGCCAGCAGCCTTGGGGGGAATACATACAATGAGCAGTTCTTC. Together with reference TRBV5-1 and TRBJ2-1, the CDR3 gives the full variable domain: KAGVTQTPRYLIKTRGQQVTLSCSPISGHRSVSWYQQTPGQGLQFLFEYFSETQRNKGNFPGRFSGRQFSNSRSEMNVSTLELGDSALYLCASSLGGNTYNEQFFGPGTRLTVL.

The count of this clonotype is one. The chain joins TRBV5-1 to TRBJ2-2, with D possibly matching TRBD2 (5 bases). With 0 bases removed from V and 5 bases from J, the gap between germline ends came to 11 bases. This CDR3 spans 15 amino acids. Looked up from germline, CDR1 is SGHRS and CDR2 is YFSETQ. The DNA for the CDR3 is TGCGCCAGCAGCTTGGCCAGGACGGGAACCGGGGAGCTGTTTTTT. Translation gives CASSLARTGTGELFF.

This clonotype was counted a few times. The chain has TRBV29-1 and TRBJ2-1; 10 bases match TRBD2. CDR1 SQVTM and CDR2 ANQGSEA come from the germline V gene. V lost 7 bases and J lost 7; bases outside the gene matches: 22. The CDR3 consists of 18 residues. CDR3 nucleotide sequence: TGCAGCGCGAACGACTGGACTAGCGGTTCCACGAAGGCGAATGAGCAGTTCTTC. Translating it yields CSANDWTSGSTKANEQFF.

The rearrangement uses TRBV12-5 and TRBJ2-7; 7 nucleotides align to TRBD2. J lost 5 bases, V lost 0 bases, and 4 bases had no gene match. CDR3 length equals 14 residues. In germline, CDR1 is LGHNT, CDR2 FRNRAP. This chain's CDR3 is CASGLVGGPDEQYF. In DNA, the CDR3 is TGTGCTAGTGGTTTGGTGGGAGGGCCTGACGAGCAGTACTTC.

This clonotype has a handful of counts. The genes are TRBV20-1 and TRBJ1-5, with TRBD1 matching over 12 bases. V lost 3 bases to trimming and J lost 7 bases; unmatched junction nucleotides: 7. Germline CDR1 reads DFQATT; CDR2 reads SNEGSKA (reference sequence). CDR3 size: 15 residues. CDR3 protein: CSARKGQGAWQPQHF. The CDR3 DNA reads as TGCAGTGCTAGGAAGGGACAGGGGGCATGGCAGCCCCAGCATTTT.

This clonotype appeared a few times. Here the CDR3 reads CATRLAGVETQYF. DNA of the CDR3: TGTGCTACCCGACTAGCGGGAGTGGAGACCCAGTACTTC. This chain links TRBV11-2 with TRBJ2-5; 12 bases agree with TRBD2. This CDR3 is built from 13 residues. Per germline, CDR1 SGHAT and CDR2 FQNNGV.

This clonotype was counted between two and nine times. The chain couples TRBV2 to TRBJ2-1; D remains unclear. The germline V gene has CDR1 SNHLY and CDR2 FYNNEI. V shed 3 bases and J shed 7 bases, with 10 bases lying between them. This CDR3 has 13 amino acids. The CDR3 is CASSDGPQNEQFF. The CDR3 bases are TGTGCCAGCAGTGATGGGCCGCAAAATGAGCAGTTCTTC. Full variable domain (outside the CDR3, taken from reference TRBV2 and TRBJ2-1): EPEVTQTPSHQVTQMGQEVILRCVPISNHLYFYWYRQILGQKVEFLVSFYNNEISEKSEIFDDQFSVERPDGSNFTLKIRSTKLEDSAMYFCASSDGPQNEQFFGPGTRLTVL.

Only a few counts were recorded for this clonotype. V and J are TRBV28 and TRBJ2-1; TRBD2 might be the D (6 bases). The ends were cut back, 6 bases at V and 1 base at J, with 19 bases in the middle. The CDR3 is 17 residues long. CDR1 is MDHEN and CDR2 is SYDVKM in the germline V gene. The DNA of the CDR3 is TGTGCCAGCAGACCCAGTATCGGGAGTAGGTCCTACAATGAGCAGTTCTTC. Its translation: CASRPSIGSRSYNEQFF.

J is TRBJ2-1 and V is TRBV4-2, with TRBD2 as a possible D gene (5 bases). There are 16 residues in the CDR3. Trimming removed 6 bases at V and 4 bases at J, with 19 bases between. Germline V gives CDR1 LGHNA, CDR2 YNFKEQ. The CDR3 nucleotides are TGTGCCAGCAGTCCTAGGGCCCGGAGGATTTACAATGAGCAGTTCTTC. It codes for CASSPRARRIYNEQFF.